This T cell receptor (beta chain) stems from a study of T cell responses to AZD1222 COVID-19 vaccine. Whole-study results and caveats: Clonal diversity may have been underestimated, and the donors were mostly white British, with more females than males. Only six or seven AZD1222 recipients tested seropositive at baseline. The study reported that nearly half of spike-specific TCRs target unmutated variant regions. Distributed over spike, vaccine-associated CD4 TCRs predominated at 160-218 and 743-854.

With regard to this clone: Its antigen is unknown.

Data came from immunoSEQ multiplex PCR; TCRdb stores just in-frame clones and leaves some out. The table lists 130,000 to 150,000 clones, less than 95% of them singletons. The CDR3 sequence is 15 residues long. The junction had 4 bases not matched to a gene; V was cut back by 0 bases and J by 3 bases. Germline V gene lookup returns CDR1 GTSNPN and CDR2 SVGIG (reference sequence). V usage is TRBV30 and J usage is TRBJ2-3; 9 bases agree with TRBD2. The sample in question was peripheral blood, obtained on day 0 of AZD1222 vaccination. This sequence was found in an adult in good health. CDR3 coding DNA: TGTGCCTGGAGTGTTTGGCTAGCGGGGACAGATACGCAGTATTTT. As protein: CAWSVWLAGTDTQYF.